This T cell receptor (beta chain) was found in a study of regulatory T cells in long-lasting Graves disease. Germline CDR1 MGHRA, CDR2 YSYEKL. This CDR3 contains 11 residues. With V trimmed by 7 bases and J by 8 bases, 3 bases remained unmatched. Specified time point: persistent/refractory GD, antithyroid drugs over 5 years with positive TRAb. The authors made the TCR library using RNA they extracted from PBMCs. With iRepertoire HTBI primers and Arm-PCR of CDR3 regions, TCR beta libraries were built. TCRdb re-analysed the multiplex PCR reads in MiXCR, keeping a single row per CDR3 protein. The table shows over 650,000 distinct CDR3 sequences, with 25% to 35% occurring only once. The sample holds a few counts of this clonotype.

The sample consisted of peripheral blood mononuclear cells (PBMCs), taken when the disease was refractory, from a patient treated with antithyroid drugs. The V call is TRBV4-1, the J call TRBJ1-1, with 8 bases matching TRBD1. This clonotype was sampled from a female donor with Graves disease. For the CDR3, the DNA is TGCGCCAGCACTCGGGACAGGGAAGCTTTCTTT. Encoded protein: CASTRDREAFF.